At least ten counts were recorded for the clone carrying this T cell receptor beta chain. Construction of TCR beta libraries relied on iRepertoire HTBI primers and on Arm-PCR targeting CDR3 regions. TCRdb used MiXCR to reprocess the multiplex PCR reads, holding one entry per CDR3 protein. The sample lists about 520,000 distinct CDR3 sequences, approximately 12% seen once, with almost 9% in the top ten. Noted time point: newly diagnosed GD, antithyroid drugs for less than 3 months. PBMC-extracted RNA yielded the TCR library. Germline lookup yields CDR1 DFQATT and CDR2 SNEGSKA (reference sequence). CDR3 length: 18 residues. V shed 0 bases and J shed 0 bases, with 18 bases lying between them. The data originate from a study of regulatory T cells in long-lasting Graves disease. In addition, the sample was reused for a study of T cells in Graves' hyperthyroidism and ophthalmopathy.

The J gene is TRBJ2-1, the V gene TRBV20-1; D gene uncertain. The sequence came from a young woman with Graves disease. The source material was peripheral blood mononuclear cells (PBMCs), sampled at new diagnosis, from a patient treated with antithyroid drugs. CDR3 DNA sequence: TGCAGTGCTAGAGATGGGTTAAATTTGGCAGTCTCCTACAATGAGCAGTTCTTC. Translated: CSARDGLNLAVSYNEQFF.